Shown below are 19 T cell receptor beta chains from a single sample sequenced in a study of regulatory T cells in long-lasting Graves disease. CDR3 regions were amplified by Arm-PCR using iRepertoire HTBI primers to build TCR beta libraries. One entry per CDR3 protein, called by TCRdb with MiXCR from the multiplex PCR reads. The sample lists 600,000 to 650,000 distinct CDR3 sequences; under 20% were seen once. Stated time point: newly diagnosed GD, antithyroid drugs for less than 3 months. Making the TCR library involved RNA that had been extracted from PBMCs. This sample was shared with a second study, whose subject was T cells in Graves' hyperthyroidism and ophthalmopathy.

This material consisted of peripheral blood mononuclear cells (PBMCs), taken at new diagnosis, from a patient treated with antithyroid drugs. These receptors all stem from a woman aged 30 to 39 with Graves disease.

The genes are TRBV20-1 and TRBJ1-5; no definite D call. This CDR3 is 11 amino acids long. V lost 3 bases, J lost 8 bases, and 8 bases lay in between. Germline V gene data show CDR1 as DFQATT and CDR2 as SNEGSKA (reference sequence). For the CDR3, the DNA is TGCAGTGCTAGTCGTGGTGAGCCCCAGCATTTT. Its protein product is CSASRGEPQHF.

Many counts were recorded for this clonotype. The CDR3 region has the DNA TGTGCCAGCAGTGATCAACAGGCGGGGACTGGCTACACCTTC. Translating gives CASSDQQAGTGYTF. The rearrangement uses TRBV6-1 and TRBJ1-2; possibly TRBD1 for D (5 bases). The germline V gene has CDR1 MNHNS and CDR2 SASEGT. The CDR3 is 14 amino acids. V was pared by 3 bases and J by 7 bases, with 15 bases between.

Worth noting for this clonotype: A much larger clone differs from this one at a single base, so this may be a read error. The rearrangement uses TRBV27 and TRBJ1-2, with TRBD1 identical over 11 bases. In germline, CDR1 is MNHEY, CDR2 SMNVEV (reference sequence). This CDR3 comprises 21 residues. The CDR3 region has the DNA TGTGCCAGCAGTGGATATGCCAACAGACGGGACAGGGGGACCGGCAGCTATGGCTGCACCTTC. This encodes CASSGYANRRDRGTGSYGCTF.

This clonotype was observed a handful of times. The gene calls are TRBV5-4 and TRBJ1-1; no reliable D call. Germline V gene sequence: CDR1 SGHNT, CDR2 YYREEE (reference sequence). The CDR3 sequence is 13 residues long. V dropped 0 bases and J dropped 3 bases, with 6 bases sitting between them. The CDR3, as DNA: TGTGCCAGCAGCTTGGCTGTGGACACTGAAGCTTTCTTT. It yields the protein CASSLAVDTEAFF.

In this sample, this clonotype turned up once. The chain carries TRBV7-3 and TRBJ2-3; TRBD1 aligns across 10 bases. Germline loops: CDR1 SGHTA, CDR2 FQGTGA. V gave up 7 bases and J gave up 4 bases; unmatched junction bases: 5. This CDR3 comprises 14 residues. The CDR3 protein is CASTPGQGSDTQYF. DNA for the CDR3: TGTGCCAGCACCCCGGGACAGGGGTCAGATACGCAGTATTTT.

This clonotype showed up many times. This chain connects TRBV7-9 to TRBJ1-1, with no clear D. Deletions cut 8 bases from V and 3 bases from J, with 13 bases between. Germline V lookup: CDR1 SEHNR, CDR2 FQNEAQ (reference sequence). This CDR3 has 13 residues. As DNA, the CDR3 is TGTGCCAGCTCCCCCCGCCCGGACACTGAAGCTTTCTTT. This translates into CASSPRPDTEAFF.

This clonotype was found a few times. The chain couples TRBV11-2 to TRBJ1-2; the D is unclear. This CDR3 has 15 residues. Trimming took off 2 bases at V and 6 bases at J, with 16 bases between the two ends. Germline V gene sequence: CDR1 SGHAT, CDR2 FQNNGV. CDR3 sequence: CASSLNPGNRHGYTF. The CDR3 DNA follows: TGTGCCAGCAGCTTAAATCCGGGAAATAGGCATGGCTACACCTTC.

At least ten counts were recorded for this clonotype. V is TRBV10-3 and J is TRBJ1-4; unclear D gene. Germline assignment: CDR1 ENHRY and CDR2 SYGVKD. This CDR3 has 13 residues. V was clipped by 3 bases and J by 7 bases, with 9 bases between them. The CDR3: CAISDGLAEKLFF. The CDR3 nucleotides are TGTGCCATCAGTGATGGGTTGGCTGAAAAACTGTTTTTT.

This clonotype was detected a few times. The chain has TRBV28 and TRBJ1-4; 7 bases line up with TRBD1. The CDR3 has 15 amino acids. J was trimmed by 5 bases and V by 6 bases; bases with no gene match: 9. Per the germline V gene, CDR1 is MDHEN and CDR2 is SYDVKM. This CDR3 is CASRMPRGPNEKLFF. For the CDR3, the DNA is TGTGCCAGCAGGATGCCGAGGGGGCCCAATGAAAAACTGTTTTTT.

This clonotype was seen ten or more times. The chain has TRBV20-1 and TRBJ1-1, with 11 bases lining up with TRBD1. The CDR3 consists of 16 residues. From germline, CDR1 is DFQATT and CDR2 SNEGSKA (reference sequence). V was clipped by 7 bases and J by 5 bases; unmatched bases: 15. The CDR3 loop reads CSVPMYGDRGKTEAFF. CDR3 coding DNA: TGCAGTGTCCCCATGTACGGGGACAGGGGGAAGACTGAAGCTTTCTTT.

This clonotype was found many times. The chain joins TRBV12-3 or TRBV12-4 to TRBJ1-5; D ambiguous. The CDR3 spans 18 residues. Trimming left V 5 bases short and J 0 bases short, with 20 bases between. As DNA, the CDR3 is TGTGCCAGCAGTCGAGGCCTCAGGACTTCAGATAGCAATCAGCCCCAGCATTTT. Translated: CASSRGLRTSDSNQPQHF.

In this sample, this clonotype turned up many times. The chain links TRBV20-1 to TRBJ2-7; 8 bases fit TRBD2. V shed 3 bases, J shed 2 bases, and the junction held 6 bases outside the gene matches. Germline V gene sequence: CDR1 DFQATT, CDR2 SNEGSKA (reference sequence). This CDR3 comprises 14 residues. The CDR3 here is CSASASGGTYEQYF. CDR3 coding DNA: TGCAGTGCTAGTGCCAGCGGGGGAACCTACGAGCAGTACTTC.

Ten or more counts support this clonotype. The J gene is TRBJ2-3, the V gene TRBV2, with a possible D match to TRBD1 (6 bases). CDR3 length: 13 residues. The V and J ends lost 4 bases and 6 bases respectively, with 11 bases between them. CDR1 and CDR2 from the germline V gene are SNHLY and FYNNEI. CDR3 region: CASSGQAFDTQYF. In DNA, the CDR3 is TGTGCCAGCAGTGGACAGGCGTTTGATACGCAGTATTTT.

The table lists this clonotype with many counts. The chain employs TRBV2 and TRBJ1-1; no reliable D call. The CDR3 totals 11 residues. V was trimmed by 6 bases and J by 8 bases, leaving 10 bases between them. In germline, CDR1 is SNHLY, CDR2 FYNNEI. CDR3 sequence: CASSHAGEAFF. CDR3 in DNA: TGTGCCAGCAGCCACGCGGGGGAAGCTTTCTTT.

The chain couples TRBV19 to TRBJ2-1, with D possibly being TRBD1 (6 bases). V lost 4 bases, J lost 7 bases, and 20 bases lay in between. This CDR3 is 16 amino acids long. From germline, CDR1 is LNHDA and CDR2 SQIVND (reference sequence). The CDR3, as DNA: TGTGCCAGTAGTACCCCCCAGGGGAGCAATCTGAATGAGCAGTTCTTC. It yields the protein CASSTPQGSNLNEQFF.

V and J are TRBV28 and TRBJ1-5; 9 nucleotides match TRBD1. The ends lost 6 bases at V and 4 bases at J; junction bases unmatched: 10. The CDR3 contains 16 residues. Germline values: CDR1 MDHEN, CDR2 SYDVKM. CDR3 residues: CASSPRGQGQNQPQHF. The CDR3 DNA sequence: TGTGCCAGCAGCCCTAGGGGACAGGGCCAAAATCAGCCCCAGCATTTT.

V is TRBV12-3 or TRBV12-4 and J is TRBJ2-6, with a weak D call TRBD1 (5 bases). The CDR3 has 13 amino acids. The V end lost 11 bases, the J end lost 11 bases, and 19 bases lay between the germline ends. The CDR3 here is CAPADRPSDVLTF. For the CDR3, the DNA is TGTGCCCCGGCTGACAGACCTTCCGACGTCCTGACTTTC.

The rearrangement uses TRBV9 and TRBJ1-2, with no clear D. The CDR3 consists of 13 residues. Trimming shortened V by 4 bases and J by 4 bases, and 11 bases separated the two germline ends. CDR1 is SGDLS, CDR2 YYNGEE, per germline. The CDR3 DNA follows: TGTGCCAGCAGCCCCGTTTTTACCTATGGCTACACCTTC. This translates into CASSPVFTYGYTF.

This clonotype was detected ten times or more. Here the CDR3 DNA reads TGTGCCACCACTCGGGGACTAGCGGGAGGATATGAGCAGTTCTTC. This encodes CATTRGLAGGYEQFF. The chain uses TRBV15 and TRBJ2-1; 15 bases align to TRBD2. The CDR3 length is 15 residues. The V gene's germline CDR1 is LNHNV and CDR2 YYDKDF (reference sequence). Unmatched junction bases numbered 6, after V lost 7 bases and J lost 8 bases.